This T cell receptor beta chain was sequenced during a study of beta chain features in type 1 diabetes. General observations from the study: Researchers report that Type 1 diabetes patients had moderately but significantly shorter TCRB CDR3s across all four CD4+ subsets.

The CDR3 is made up of 14 amino acids. V lost 5 bases to trimming and J lost 4 bases, with 12 bases between them. Looked up from germline, CDR1 is SGHNT and CDR2 is YENEEA. This clone was found a few times. No antigen is known for it. All of the isolated RNA was reverse transcribed, so expressed TCRB transcripts were sequenced. TCRdb's table, derived via immunoSEQ multiplex PCR, lists solely in-frame clones and lacks some. In the table there are 130,000 or so clones, less than 20% of which are singletons. V is TRBV11-3 and J is TRBJ2-1, with D maybe TRBD1 (5 bases). The sample comprised central memory CD4+ T cells from blood. This receptor was taken from a man aged 25-40 years with type 1 diabetes. Written as DNA, the CDR3 is TGTGCCAGCAGCCCCGACAGATTTTACAATGAGCAGTTCTTC. This sequence encodes CASSPDRFYNEQFF.